The next 14 T cell receptor beta chains were all read from a single sample in a study of blood T cells in healthy people across ages. A sample-barcoded 5' primer and a J-beta primer mix were used in a second PCR of roughly 7 to 12 cycles. MiXCR, applied by TCRdb to the 5' RACE reads, yields one record per CDR3 protein. This table has approximately 1.5 million distinct CDR3 sequences, approximately 43% appearing once. The sample taken for sequencing was blood. Receptor source: a woman under 30 in good health.

The chain has TRBV20-1 and TRBJ1-2; D uncertain. The CDR3 has 13 residues. Germline-derived CDR1 and CDR2 are DFQATT and SNEGSKA (reference sequence). The CDR3 region is CSVPGSTNYGYTF. The DNA for the CDR3 is TGCAGCGTTCCGGGATCGACTAACTATGGCTACACCTTC.

V usage is TRBV20-1 and J usage is TRBJ2-5; no clear D gene. The end of the DNA fits TRBJ2-7 better, so the J call may be wrong. The CDR3 is made up of 12 amino acids. CDR1 and CDR2 (germline): DFQATT, SNEGSKA (reference sequence). The CDR3 loop reads CSASVGFGEQYF. The CDR3 nucleotides read TGCAGTGCTAGTGTAGGGTTTGGCGAGCAGTACTTC.

This clonotype was seen more than once but under ten times. This rearrangement joins TRBV29-1 to TRBJ1-1; D unresolved. Germline V gives CDR1 SQVTM, CDR2 ANQGSEA. V shed 3 bases and J shed 2 bases, with 13 bases lying between them. The CDR3 has 14 residues. The CDR3 loop reads CSVDKRSSNTEAFF. The CDR3, as DNA: TGCAGCGTTGATAAGCGGAGCTCAAACACTGAAGCTTTCTTT.

This clonotype showed up many times. The chain combines TRBV27 with TRBJ2-2; D is unresolved. This CDR3 has 14 residues. Germline CDR1 reads MNHEY; CDR2 reads SMNVEV (reference sequence). Trimming shortened V by 10 bases and J by 3 bases, and 15 bases separated the two germline ends. The CDR3 DNA reads TGTGCCACCAGCGTGGGCTGGTACACCGGGGAGCTGTTTTTT. Encoded protein: CATSVGWYTGELFF.

The table lists this clonotype with a few counts. The chain is built from TRBV29-1 and TRBJ1-2; D is uncertain. V was cut by 7 bases and J by 7 bases, with 13 bases left in between. Germline assignment: CDR1 SQVTM and CDR2 ANQGSEA. This CDR3 spans 11 amino acids. DNA of the CDR3: TGCAGCGGGGAGGCCCTAACTGGCTACACCTTC. Translating it yields CSGEALTGYTF.

The chain couples TRBV27 to TRBJ1-2; 7 bases fit TRBD1. CDR1 is MNHEY, CDR2 SMNVEV, per germline (reference sequence). The V gene end was trimmed by 3 bases and the J gene end by 5 bases; junction bases not matched to a gene: 9. The CDR3 runs to 15 residues. The CDR3 region is CASSFGVSGGYGYTF. In nucleotides, the CDR3 is TGTGCCAGCAGTTTTGGGGTCTCAGGGGGGTATGGCTACACCTTC.

The gene calls are TRBV7-2 and TRBJ2-3; D may be TRBD2 (7 bases). Per germline, CDR1 SGHTA and CDR2 FQGNSA. Trimming pared 3 bases from V and 2 bases from J, leaving 12 bases between. The CDR3 is 15 residues long. The CDR3 reads CASSLGGGPTDTQYF. DNA of the CDR3: TGTGCCAGCAGCTTGGGCGGGGGCCCCACAGATACGCAGTATTTT. The entire variable domain, with the rest obtained from reference TRBV7-2 and TRBJ2-3, is as follows: GAGVSQSPSNKVTEKGKDVELRCDPISGHTALYWYRQSLGQGLEFLIYFQGNSAPDKSGLPSDRFSAERTGGSVSTLTIQRTQQEDSAVYLCASSLGGGPTDTQYFGPGTRLTVL.

The V call is TRBV4-3, the J call TRBJ2-3; possibly TRBD2 for D (7 bases). V lost 0 bases and J lost 7, with 14 bases in between. This CDR3 has 15 residues. Germline V CDR1 and CDR2: LGHNA, YSLEER. In DNA, the CDR3 is TGCGCCAGCAGCCAAGATCAGAGCGGGACATATACGCAGTATTTT. It encodes CASSQDQSGTYTQYF.

The chain recombines TRBV10-3 with TRBJ1-2; a weak D match, TRBD1 (5 bases). V was pared by 2 bases and J by 7 bases, with 17 bases between. The CDR3 length is 15 residues. The germline gives CDR1 ENHRY, CDR2 SYGVKD. The CDR3 DNA sequence: TGTGCCATCAGTGAGAGTCTGGGTAAAGGGGCTGGCTACACCTTC. The encoded protein is CAISESLGKGAGYTF.

This clonotype was observed a few times. The J gene is TRBJ2-1, the V gene TRBV12-3 or TRBV12-4, with 10 bases identical to TRBD1. This CDR3 region has 14 residues. The V and J ends lost 6 bases and 5 bases, in that order; junction bases with no gene match: 4. The DNA for the CDR3 is TGTGCCAGCAGACGGACAGGGGGGAACAATGAGCAGTTCTTC. The encoded protein is CASRRTGGNNEQFF.

The gene calls are TRBV25-1 and TRBJ1-5; unclear D gene. The CDR3 has 15 residues. Germline V gene sequence: CDR1 MGHDK, CDR2 SYGVNS. Trimming removed 1 base from V and 4 bases from J, with 11 bases in between. CDR3 DNA: TGTGCCAGCAGTGAATCGGGAGGGCGGAATCAGCCCCAGCATTTT. Encoded protein: CASSESGGRNQPQHF.

This chain uses TRBV29-1 with TRBJ2-1; the D gene is possibly TRBD1 (5 bases). Germline CDR1 and CDR2: SQVTM and ANQGSEA. V was trimmed by 3 bases and J by 6 bases, leaving 15 bases between them. The CDR3 totals 14 residues. Here the CDR3 DNA reads TGCAGCGTTGAGCTAGGGGCGTCTACCAATGAGCAGTTCTTC. It yields the protein CSVELGASTNEQFF.

This clonotype was picked up many times. This chain links TRBV29-1 with TRBJ2-1; possibly TRBD2 for D (6 bases). CDR1 and CDR2 from the germline V gene are SQVTM and ANQGSEA. V dropped 7 bases and J dropped 8 bases, with 15 bases sitting between them. The CDR3 runs 12 residues. The CDR3: CSAGLHPDEQFF. Here the CDR3 DNA reads TGCAGCGCGGGACTCCACCCCGATGAGCAGTTCTTC.

V gene TRBV7-2 combines with J gene TRBJ2-5; 8 bases fit TRBD1. After removal of 2 bases from V and 5 bases from J, the junction contained 7 bases not matched to a gene. This CDR3 region has 15 residues. Germline V CDR1 and CDR2: SGHTA, FQGNSA. The CDR3 region is CASSLFGQGGETQYF. The CDR3 nucleotides are TGTGCCAGCAGCTTATTCGGACAGGGTGGGGAGACCCAGTACTTC.